A single sample is the source of the 26 T cell receptor beta chains below, sequenced in a study of T cells in Graves' hyperthyroidism and ophthalmopathy. Amplification targeted TCR beta CDR3 regions from RNA transcripts. HTBI primers drove first-round RT-PCR of the TCR CDR3. TCRdb reprocessed the multiplex PCR reads via MiXCR and lists one record per CDR3 protein. The repertoire has a few hundred thousand distinct CDR3 sequences, about an eighth of them found once; the top ten carry under 20%. Input material: blood. Every receptor here comes from a young woman with Graves' hyperthyroidism.

This chain links TRBV5-6 with TRBJ2-1; 7 nucleotides agree with TRBD2. V trimming: 7 bases; J trimming: 0 bases; junction bases outside the gene matches: 7. Germline lookup yields CDR1 SGHDT and CDR2 YYEEEE. The CDR3 consists of 15 residues. The CDR3 spells CASRKRDLSYNEQFF. The CDR3 nucleotides are TGTGCCAGCCGAAAGCGGGACCTCTCCTACAATGAGCAGTTCTTC.

This clonotype has only a few counts. CDR3 region: CSARVLALSSYEQYF. The CDR3 DNA follows: TGCAGTGCTAGAGTGCTAGCTCTATCCTCCTACGAGCAGTACTTC. V and J are TRBV20-1 and TRBJ2-7; D might be TRBD2 (5 bases). Looked up from germline, CDR1 is DFQATT and CDR2 is SNEGSKA (reference sequence). The CDR3 spans 15 residues. The germline V and J ends were trimmed by 1 base and 0 bases, with 13 bases remaining between them.

This clonotype was counted between two and nine times. The chain employs TRBV29-1 and TRBJ1-1, with a weak D call TRBD1 (6 bases). Germline CDR1 is SQVTM and CDR2 is ANQGSEA. The CDR3 runs to 14 residues. V lost 0 bases and J lost 3, with 11 bases in between. The CDR3 reads CSVEDLWTDTEAFF. The CDR3 DNA follows: TGCAGCGTTGAAGATCTTTGGACAGACACTGAAGCTTTCTTT.

This clonotype was observed a few times. A read error is possible here, since a much larger clone lies one base away. The V and J genes are TRBV7-9 and TRBJ2-7, with 8 bases identical to TRBD1. V shed 4 bases and J 4 bases; nucleotides not matched to a gene: 6. The CDR3 contains 14 residues. The germline V gene encodes CDR1 SEHNR and CDR2 FQNEAQ (reference sequence). This CDR3 reads CASSSPGQAYEQYV. CDR3 bases: TGTGCCAGCAGCTCTCCGGGACAGGCGTACGAGCAGTACGTC.

This clonotype was counted at least ten times. This chain links TRBV19 with TRBJ1-2; D is possibly TRBD1 (5 bases). Germline CDR1 reads LNHDA; CDR2 reads SQIVND (reference sequence). V was cut by 5 bases and J by 2 bases, with 12 bases left in between. The CDR3 length is 14 residues. CDR3 sequence (DNA): TGTGCCAGTAGTGGGGACTTGAGAAACTATGGCTACACCTTC. Its protein product is CASSGDLRNYGYTF.

Many counts were recorded for this clonotype. V usage is TRBV19 and J usage is TRBJ1-1, with D hard to call. The CDR3 is made up of 13 amino acids. V lost 7 bases and J lost 4, with 13 bases in between. In germline, CDR1 is LNHDA, CDR2 SQIVND (reference sequence). The CDR3 here is CASTSGFVTEAFF. CDR3 coding DNA: TGTGCCAGTACTTCTGGGTTTGTCACTGAAGCTTTCTTT.

On this clonotype: A read error may be the cause here, since a much bigger clone is one base away. The J gene is TRBJ2-3, the V gene TRBV30; D might be TRBD2 (5 bases). The germline V and J ends were trimmed by 6 bases and 3 bases, with 22 bases remaining between them. The CDR3 totals 16 residues. Germline CDR1 and CDR2: GTSNPN and SVGIG (reference sequence). The CDR3 here is CACAARVARVTDTQYF. DNA of the CDR3: TGTGCCTGTGCGGCTCGAGTAGCGAGAGTTACAGATACGCAGTATTTT.

The chain has TRBV5-6 and TRBJ2-1; 9 bases line up with TRBD2. V was clipped by 0 bases and J by 10 bases; unmatched bases: 8. The CDR3 sequence is 15 residues long. Germline CDR1 and CDR2: SGHDT and YYEEEE. CDR3 nucleotide sequence: TGTGCCAGCAGCTTGGGGGTAGCGGGAGTAATGGAGCAGTTCTTC. Translating it yields CASSLGVAGVMEQFF.

This chain links TRBV24-1 with TRBJ1-2; D not certain. The CDR3 loop spans 14 amino acids. Trimming took 1 base from V and 6 from J, leaving 11 bases between them. Germline V gives CDR1 KGHDR, CDR2 SFDVKD. The CDR3 loop reads CATSDLADSNGYTF. CDR3 DNA sequence: TGTGCCACCAGTGATTTAGCGGACTCCAATGGCTACACCTTC.

This clonotype was detected many times. The V call is TRBV28, the J call TRBJ2-1; possible D gene TRBD1, 5 bases. The CDR3 is 13 residues long. In germline, CDR1 is MDHEN, CDR2 SYDVKM. V shed 8 bases and J shed 0 bases, with 8 bases lying between them. Here the CDR3 DNA reads TGTGCCAGCCTGACAGACTCCTACAATGAGCAGTTCTTC. Amino acid sequence: CASLTDSYNEQFF.

This chain links TRBV11-2 with TRBJ1-4; TRBD1 is a possible D gene (5 bases). Germline-derived CDR1 and CDR2 are SGHAT and FQNNGV. The CDR3 spans 15 residues. V lost 8 bases and J lost 6, with 19 bases in between. The CDR3 spells CASGRGRKGDEKLFF. The DNA for the CDR3 is TGTGCCAGCGGCCGCGGACGGAAAGGGGATGAAAAACTGTTTTTT.

This clonotype appeared many times. The junction departs from the called germline gene at one end, perhaps through a read error. The V and J genes are TRBV12-3 or TRBV12-4 and TRBJ1-1; D ambiguous. This CDR3 contains 17 residues. The CDR3 DNA is TGTACCAGCAGTTTACGGGGATGGGGAGGGAGGAACACTGAAGCTTTCTTT. Translated, it gives CTSSLRGWGGRNTEAFF.

This clonotype occurred a few times. CDR3 in DNA: TGCGCCAGCAGCCCCATTCGAGGGGCCGGGACCTACGAGCAGTACTTC. Amino acids: CASSPIRGAGTYEQYF. This sequence joins TRBV4-1 and TRBJ2-7, with D perhaps assigned TRBD1 or TRBD2 (5 bases each). Germline V lookup: CDR1 MGHRA, CDR2 YSYEKL. The germline V and J ends were trimmed by 4 bases and 2 bases, with 18 bases remaining between them. This CDR3 comprises 16 residues.

This clonotype has only a few counts. The CDR3 DNA sequence: TGTGCCAGCAGCCCTTCCGGGTCGGGGAGCACTGAAGCTTTCTTT. Its translation is CASSPSGSGSTEAFF. The chain has TRBV9 and TRBJ1-1, with D unclear. Germline V CDR1 and CDR2: SGDLS, YYNGEE. The CDR3 has 15 residues. Trimming cost V 4 bases and J 4 bases, with 17 bases left between them.

The gene calls are TRBV7-9 and TRBJ1-4, with D perhaps matching TRBD1 (6 bases). Per the germline V gene, CDR1 is SEHNR and CDR2 is FQNEAQ (reference sequence). This CDR3 is built from 15 residues. V was pared by 6 bases and J by 5 bases, with 16 bases between. In DNA form, the CDR3 reads TGTGCCAGCAGACCCGAGGGGGGACGAAATGAAAAACTGTTTTTT. Protein product: CASRPEGGRNEKLFF.

There are many counts of this clonotype. The CDR3 DNA follows: TGCGCCAGCAGCGTGTCCGGGACTCGCACAGATACGCAGTATTTT. Amino acids: CASSVSGTRTDTQYF. The chain carries TRBV5-1 and TRBJ2-3; the D gene is possibly TRBD2 (6 bases). V lost 4 bases to trimming and J lost 1 base, with 13 bases between them. The CDR3 has 15 residues. Germline assignment: CDR1 SGHRS and CDR2 YFSETQ.

With regard to this clonotype: This may be a read error, as it is one base from a much larger clone. The chain employs TRBV24-1 and TRBJ1-2; 7 nucleotides line up with TRBD1. This CDR3 is 14 amino acids long. Germline assignment: CDR1 KGHDR and CDR2 SFDVKD. The ends lost 4 bases at V and 4 bases at J; junction bases unmatched: 5. CDR3 loop: CATSDPNRGYGYTF. In nucleotides, the CDR3 is TGTGCCACCAGTGACCCGAACAGGGGCTATGGCTACACCTTC.

This clonotype was recorded many times. The rearrangement uses TRBV12-3 or TRBV12-4 and TRBJ2-7, with 8 bases identical to TRBD2. There are 15 residues in the CDR3. Unmatched junction bases numbered 8, after V lost 6 bases and J lost 1 base. The DNA for the CDR3 is TGTGCCAGCAGCTCCGGGGGGGCGGAATCCTACGAGCAGTACTTC. Protein product: CASSSGGAESYEQYF.

This clonotype has only a few counts. The rearrangement uses TRBV6-1 and TRBJ2-7; the D is unclear. The V end was cut by 3 bases, the J end by 2 bases, with 11 bases between. The CDR3 runs to 14 residues. Germline loops: CDR1 MNHNS, CDR2 SASEGT. The CDR3 protein is CASSDQTGAYEQYV. CDR3 DNA sequence: TGTGCCAGCAGTGACCAGACTGGAGCCTACGAGCAGTACGTC.

This clonotype appeared many times. This chain links TRBV6-5 with TRBJ1-5, with D perhaps matching TRBD1 (5 bases). The CDR3 length is 15 residues. V was trimmed by 2 bases and J by 5 bases, leaving 13 bases between them. The V gene's germline CDR1 is MNHEY and CDR2 SVGAGI. For the CDR3, the DNA is TGTGCCAGCAGTTACGCAGGGATGCAAGATCAGCCCCAGCATTTT. This gives the protein CASSYAGMQDQPQHF.

The J gene is TRBJ2-1, the V gene TRBV29-1, with TRBD2 identical over 9 bases. Trimming cost V 1 base and J 8 bases; bases outside gene matches: 9. The germline V gene has CDR1 SQVTM and CDR2 ANQGSEA. This CDR3 has 15 amino acids. The CDR3 region is CSVEVRLAGRYEQFF. CDR3 in DNA: TGCAGCGTTGAAGTTCGCCTAGCGGGAAGATATGAGCAGTTCTTC.

The J gene is TRBJ1-5, the V gene TRBV5-1, with a tentative D call TRBD1 (5 bases). Germline CDR1 is SGHRS and CDR2 is YFSETQ. The germline V and J ends were trimmed by 1 base and 9 bases, with 17 bases remaining between them. The CDR3 spans 15 residues. The CDR3 DNA is TGCGCCAGCAGCTTGAATGGCGGGGCCCAGTGGCCCCAGCATTTT. This gives the protein CASSLNGGAQWPQHF.

This clonotype was seen many times. The chain couples TRBV7-8 to TRBJ2-7; D is ambiguous. V lost 4 bases and J 2 bases, leaving 3 bases between the germline ends. The CDR3 contains 11 residues. CDR1 and CDR2 from the germline V gene are SGHVS and FQNEAQ. CDR3 protein: CASSSTYEQYF. Written as DNA, the CDR3 is TGTGCCAGCAGCTCGACCTACGAGCAGTACTTC.

This clonotype was seen many times. This chain links TRBV5-1 with TRBJ2-3, with D possibly TRBD2 on 5 matching bases. The ends were cut back, 3 bases at V and 5 bases at J, with 13 bases in the middle. The CDR3 runs to 14 residues. Germline V lookup: CDR1 SGHRS, CDR2 YFSETQ. CDR3 protein: CASSSGNPGDTQYF. CDR3 in DNA: TGCGCCAGCAGCTCCGGGAACCCTGGAGATACGCAGTATTTT.

This clonotype was recorded a few times. V usage is TRBV25-1 and J usage is TRBJ2-7; D unresolved. Trimming pared 3 bases from V and 4 bases from J, leaving 10 bases between. Germline CDR1 and CDR2: MGHDK and SYGVNS. This CDR3 has 13 residues. The CDR3 loop is CASSDASSYEQYV. The CDR3 DNA follows: TGTGCCAGCAGTGATGCTAGTTCTTACGAGCAGTACGTC.

Remarks on this clonotype: Just one base apart from a much larger clone, this may be a read error. The chain recombines TRBV7-9 with TRBJ2-7, with D tentatively TRBD2 (7 bases). Germline-derived CDR1 and CDR2 are SEHNR and FQNEAQ (reference sequence). This CDR3 comprises 15 residues. CDR3 DNA sequence: TGTGCCAGCAGCTTAGAAGCGGGACACCACTACGAGCGGTACTTC. Amino acids: CASSLEAGHHYERYF.